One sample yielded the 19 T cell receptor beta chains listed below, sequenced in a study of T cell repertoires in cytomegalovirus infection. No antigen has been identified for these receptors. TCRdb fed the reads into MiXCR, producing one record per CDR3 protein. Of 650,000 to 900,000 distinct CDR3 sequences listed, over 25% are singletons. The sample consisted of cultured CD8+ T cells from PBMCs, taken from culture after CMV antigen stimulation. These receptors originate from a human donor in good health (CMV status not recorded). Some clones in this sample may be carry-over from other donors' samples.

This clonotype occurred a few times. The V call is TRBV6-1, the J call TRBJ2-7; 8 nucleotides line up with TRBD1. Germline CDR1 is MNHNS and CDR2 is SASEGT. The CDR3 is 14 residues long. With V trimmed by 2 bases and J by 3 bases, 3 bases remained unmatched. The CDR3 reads CASSETGGYYEQYV. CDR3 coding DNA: TGTGCCAGCAGTGAAACAGGGGGATACTACGAGCAGTACGTC.

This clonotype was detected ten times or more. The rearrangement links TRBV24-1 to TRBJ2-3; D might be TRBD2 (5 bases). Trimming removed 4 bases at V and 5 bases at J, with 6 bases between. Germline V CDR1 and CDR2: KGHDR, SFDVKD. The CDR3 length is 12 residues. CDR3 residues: CATSDEGDTQYF. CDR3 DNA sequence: TGTGCCACCAGTGACGAGGGAGATACGCAGTATTTT.

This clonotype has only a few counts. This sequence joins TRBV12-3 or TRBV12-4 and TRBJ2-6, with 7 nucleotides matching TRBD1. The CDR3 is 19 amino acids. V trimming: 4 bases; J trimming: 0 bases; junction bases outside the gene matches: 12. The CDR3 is CASSSSPGQSYSGANVLTF. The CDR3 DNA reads TGTGCCAGCAGTTCCTCTCCGGGACAGTCGTACTCTGGGGCCAACGTCCTGACTTTC.

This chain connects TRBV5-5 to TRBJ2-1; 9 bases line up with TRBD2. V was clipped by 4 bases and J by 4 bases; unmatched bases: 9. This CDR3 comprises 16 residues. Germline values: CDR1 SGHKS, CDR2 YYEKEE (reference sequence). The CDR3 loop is CASSPHRAGGYNEQFF. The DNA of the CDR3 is TGTGCCAGCAGCCCCCATCGAGCGGGGGGTTACAATGAGCAGTTCTTC.

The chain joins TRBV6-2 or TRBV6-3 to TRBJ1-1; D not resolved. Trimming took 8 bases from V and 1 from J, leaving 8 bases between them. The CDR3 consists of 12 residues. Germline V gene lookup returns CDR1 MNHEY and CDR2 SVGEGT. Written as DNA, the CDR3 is TGTGCCAGCGTAGGGCCGAACACTGAAGCTTTCTTT. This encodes CASVGPNTEAFF.

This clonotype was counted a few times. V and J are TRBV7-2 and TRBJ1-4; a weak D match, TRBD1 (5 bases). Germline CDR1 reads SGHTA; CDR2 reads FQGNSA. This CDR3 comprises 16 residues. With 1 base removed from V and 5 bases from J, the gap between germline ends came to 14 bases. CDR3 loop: CASSLGYQGGNEKLFF. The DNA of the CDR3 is TGTGCCAGCAGCTTAGGGTACCAGGGAGGAAATGAAAAACTGTTTTTT.

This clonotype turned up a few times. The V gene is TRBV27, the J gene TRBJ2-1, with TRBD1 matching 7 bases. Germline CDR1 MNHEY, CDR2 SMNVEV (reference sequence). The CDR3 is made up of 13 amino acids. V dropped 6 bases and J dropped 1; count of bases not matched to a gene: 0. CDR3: CASRGQSYNEQFF. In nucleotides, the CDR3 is TGTGCCAGCAGGGGACAGTCCTACAATGAGCAGTTCTTC.

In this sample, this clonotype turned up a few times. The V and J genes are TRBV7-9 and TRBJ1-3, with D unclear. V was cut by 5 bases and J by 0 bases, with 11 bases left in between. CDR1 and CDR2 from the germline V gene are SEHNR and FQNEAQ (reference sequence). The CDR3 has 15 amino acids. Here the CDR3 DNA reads TGTGCCAGCAGCGGGTCAGGAAACTCTGGAAACACCATATATTTT. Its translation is CASSGSGNSGNTIYF.

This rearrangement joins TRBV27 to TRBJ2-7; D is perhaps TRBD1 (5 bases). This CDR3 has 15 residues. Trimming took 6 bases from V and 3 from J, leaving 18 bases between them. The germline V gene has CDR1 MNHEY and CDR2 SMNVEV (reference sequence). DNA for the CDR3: TGTGCCAGCAGCCCTCCTAGGGGAACCTACTACGAGCAGTACTTC. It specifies CASSPPRGTYYEQYF.

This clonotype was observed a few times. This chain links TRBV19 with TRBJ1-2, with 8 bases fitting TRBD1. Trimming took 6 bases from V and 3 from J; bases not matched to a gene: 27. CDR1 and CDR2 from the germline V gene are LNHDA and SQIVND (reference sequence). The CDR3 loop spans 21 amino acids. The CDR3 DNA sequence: TGTGCCAGTAGGGACCGACAGGGGTCTTACCGATGGGGCGGATCCGACTATGGCTACACCTTC. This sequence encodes CASRDRQGSYRWGGSDYGYTF.

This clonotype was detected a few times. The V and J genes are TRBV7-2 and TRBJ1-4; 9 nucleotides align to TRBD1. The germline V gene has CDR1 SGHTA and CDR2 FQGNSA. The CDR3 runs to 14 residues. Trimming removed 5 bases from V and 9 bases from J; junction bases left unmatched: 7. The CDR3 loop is CASSRGQGSQKLFF. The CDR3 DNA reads TGTGCCAGCAGCAGGGGACAGGGCTCCCAAAAACTGTTTTTT. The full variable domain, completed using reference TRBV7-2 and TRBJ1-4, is GAGVSQSPSNKVTEKGKDVELRCDPISGHTALYWYRQSLGQGLEFLIYFQGNSAPDKSGLPSDRFSAERTGGSVSTLTIQRTQQEDSAVYLCASSRGQGSQKLFFGSGTQLSVL.

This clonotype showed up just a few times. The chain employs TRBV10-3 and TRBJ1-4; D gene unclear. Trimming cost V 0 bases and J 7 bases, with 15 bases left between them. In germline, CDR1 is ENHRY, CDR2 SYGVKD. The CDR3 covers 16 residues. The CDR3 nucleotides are TGTGCCATCAGTGAGTCAAGGACGGCGACGGGTGAAAAACTGTTTTTT. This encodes CAISESRTATGEKLFF.

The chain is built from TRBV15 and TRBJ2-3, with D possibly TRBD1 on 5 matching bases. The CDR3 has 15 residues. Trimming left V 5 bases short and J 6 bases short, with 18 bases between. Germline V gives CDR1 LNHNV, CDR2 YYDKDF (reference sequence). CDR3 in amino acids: CATSGTGLDTDTQYF. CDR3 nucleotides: TGTGCCACCAGCGGAACAGGTTTGGACACCGATACGCAGTATTTT.

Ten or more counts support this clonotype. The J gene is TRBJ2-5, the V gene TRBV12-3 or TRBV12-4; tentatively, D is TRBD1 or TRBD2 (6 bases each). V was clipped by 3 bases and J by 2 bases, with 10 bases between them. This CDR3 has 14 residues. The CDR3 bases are TGTGCCAGCAGTTTGGGGGGCTTTCAAGAGACCCAGTACTTC. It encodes CASSLGGFQETQYF.

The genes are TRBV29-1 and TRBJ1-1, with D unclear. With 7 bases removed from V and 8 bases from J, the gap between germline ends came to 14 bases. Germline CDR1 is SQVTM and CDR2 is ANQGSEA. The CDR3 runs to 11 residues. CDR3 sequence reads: CSADSGREAFF. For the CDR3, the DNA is TGCAGCGCTGATTCGGGGAGGGAAGCTTTCTTT.

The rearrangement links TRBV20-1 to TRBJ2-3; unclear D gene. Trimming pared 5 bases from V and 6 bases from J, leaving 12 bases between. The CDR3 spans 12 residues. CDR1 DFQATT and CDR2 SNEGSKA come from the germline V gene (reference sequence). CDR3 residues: CSASGGWDTQYF. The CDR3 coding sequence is TGCAGTGCTTCTGGTGGGTGGGATACGCAGTATTTT.

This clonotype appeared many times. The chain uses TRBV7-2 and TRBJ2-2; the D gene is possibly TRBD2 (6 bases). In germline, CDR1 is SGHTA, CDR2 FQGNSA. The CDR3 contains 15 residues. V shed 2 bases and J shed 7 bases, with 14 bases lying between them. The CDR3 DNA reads TGTGCCAGCAGCTTACGCGGGGCCTTGGGCGGGGAGCTGTTTTTT. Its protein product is CASSLRGALGGELFF.

CDR3 protein: CSARNFETQYF. The CDR3 nucleotides are TGCAGTGCTCGGAACTTCGAGACCCAGTACTTC. J is TRBJ2-5 and V is TRBV20-1; unclear D gene. Trimming took off 5 bases at V and 5 bases at J, with 9 bases between the two ends. CDR1 is DFQATT, CDR2 SNEGSKA, per germline (reference sequence). CDR3 length: 11 amino acids.

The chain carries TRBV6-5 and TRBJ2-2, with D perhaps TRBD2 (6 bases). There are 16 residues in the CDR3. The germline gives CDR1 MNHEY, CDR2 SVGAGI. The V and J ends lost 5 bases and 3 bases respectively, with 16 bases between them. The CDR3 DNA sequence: TGTGCCAGCAGTCCCCAGACTGGGGGGTACACCGGGGAGCTGTTTTTT. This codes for CASSPQTGGYTGELFF.